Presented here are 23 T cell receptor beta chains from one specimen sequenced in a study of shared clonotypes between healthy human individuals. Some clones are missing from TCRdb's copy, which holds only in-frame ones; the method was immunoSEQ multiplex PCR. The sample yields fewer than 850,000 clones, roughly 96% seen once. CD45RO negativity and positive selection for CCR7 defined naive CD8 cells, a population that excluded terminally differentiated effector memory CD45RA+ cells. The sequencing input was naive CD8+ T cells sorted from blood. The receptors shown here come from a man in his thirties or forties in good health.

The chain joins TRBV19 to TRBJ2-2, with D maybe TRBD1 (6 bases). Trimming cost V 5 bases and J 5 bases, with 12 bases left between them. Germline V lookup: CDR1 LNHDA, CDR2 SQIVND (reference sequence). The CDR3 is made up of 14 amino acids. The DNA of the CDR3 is TGTGCCAGTAGTCCACGGGACATTACCGGGGAGCTGTTTTTT. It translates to CASSPRDITGELFF.

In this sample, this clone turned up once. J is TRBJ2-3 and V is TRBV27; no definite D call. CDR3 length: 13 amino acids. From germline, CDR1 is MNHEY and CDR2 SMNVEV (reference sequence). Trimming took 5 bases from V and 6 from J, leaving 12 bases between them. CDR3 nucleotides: TGTGCCAGCAGTCCCTTCGAGTTGGATACGCAGTATTTT. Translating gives CASSPFELDTQYF.

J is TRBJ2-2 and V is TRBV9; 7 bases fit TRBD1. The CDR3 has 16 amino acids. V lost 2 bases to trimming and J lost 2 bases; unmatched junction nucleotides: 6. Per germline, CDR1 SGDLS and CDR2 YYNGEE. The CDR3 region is CASSVDRIDNTGELFF. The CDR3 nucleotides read TGTGCCAGCAGCGTGGACAGGATCGACAACACCGGGGAGCTGTTTTTT.

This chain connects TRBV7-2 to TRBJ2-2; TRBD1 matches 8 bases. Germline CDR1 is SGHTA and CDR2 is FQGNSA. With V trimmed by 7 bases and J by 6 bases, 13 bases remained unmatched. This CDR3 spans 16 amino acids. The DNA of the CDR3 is TGTGCCAGCACGCCCCAGGGGGCGACGGTTGCCGGGGAGCTGTTTTTT. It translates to CASTPQGATVAGELFF.

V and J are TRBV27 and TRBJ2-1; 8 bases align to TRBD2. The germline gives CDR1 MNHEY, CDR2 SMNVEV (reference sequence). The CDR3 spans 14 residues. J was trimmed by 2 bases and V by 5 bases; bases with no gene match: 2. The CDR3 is CASSSGSPYNEQFF. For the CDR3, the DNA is TGTGCCAGCAGTAGCGGGAGCCCCTACAATGAGCAGTTCTTC.

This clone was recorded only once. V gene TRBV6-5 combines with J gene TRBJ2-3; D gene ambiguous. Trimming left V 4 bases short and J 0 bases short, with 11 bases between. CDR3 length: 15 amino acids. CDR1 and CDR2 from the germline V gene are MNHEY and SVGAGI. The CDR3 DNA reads TGTGCCAGCAGTTTGGTTGGGTTAAGCACAGATACGCAGTATTTT. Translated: CASSLVGLSTDTQYF.

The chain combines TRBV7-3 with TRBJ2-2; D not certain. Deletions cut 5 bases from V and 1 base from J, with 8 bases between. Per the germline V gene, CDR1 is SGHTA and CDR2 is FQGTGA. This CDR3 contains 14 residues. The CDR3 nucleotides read TGTGCCAGCAGCGATCGACTGAACACCGGGGAGCTGTTTTTT. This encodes CASSDRLNTGELFF.

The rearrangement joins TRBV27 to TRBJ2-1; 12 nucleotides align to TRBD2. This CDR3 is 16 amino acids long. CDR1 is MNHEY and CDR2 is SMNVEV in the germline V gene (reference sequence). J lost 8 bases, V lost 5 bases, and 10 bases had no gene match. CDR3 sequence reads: CASSPLTSGGPDEQFF. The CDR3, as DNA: TGTGCCAGCAGTCCCCTGACTAGCGGGGGCCCGGATGAGCAGTTCTTC.

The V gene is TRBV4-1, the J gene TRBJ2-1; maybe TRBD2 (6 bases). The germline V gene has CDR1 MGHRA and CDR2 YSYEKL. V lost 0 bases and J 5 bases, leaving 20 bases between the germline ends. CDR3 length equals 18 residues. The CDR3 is CASSQDSPGALGNNEQFF. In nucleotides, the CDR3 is TGCGCCAGCAGCCAAGATTCCCCGGGAGCTCTGGGGAACAATGAGCAGTTCTTC.

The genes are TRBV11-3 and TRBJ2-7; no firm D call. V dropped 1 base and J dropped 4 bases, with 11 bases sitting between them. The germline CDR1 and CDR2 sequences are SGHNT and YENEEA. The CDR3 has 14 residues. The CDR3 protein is CASSLGPQDYEQYF. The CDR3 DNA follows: TGTGCCAGCAGCTTAGGCCCCCAGGATTACGAGCAGTACTTC.

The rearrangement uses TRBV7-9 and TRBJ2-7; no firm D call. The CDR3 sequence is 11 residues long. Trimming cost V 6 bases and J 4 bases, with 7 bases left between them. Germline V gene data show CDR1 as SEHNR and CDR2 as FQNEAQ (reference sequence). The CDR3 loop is CASSYQYEQYF. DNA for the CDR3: TGTGCCAGCAGTTATCAGTACGAGCAGTACTTC.

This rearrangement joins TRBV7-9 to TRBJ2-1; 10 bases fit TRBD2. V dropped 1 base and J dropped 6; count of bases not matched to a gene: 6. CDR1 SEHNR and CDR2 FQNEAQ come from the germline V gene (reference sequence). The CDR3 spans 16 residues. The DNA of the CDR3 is TGTGCCAGCAGCTTAGGGACTAGCGGTTTTCCCAATGAGCAGTTCTTC. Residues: CASSLGTSGFPNEQFF.

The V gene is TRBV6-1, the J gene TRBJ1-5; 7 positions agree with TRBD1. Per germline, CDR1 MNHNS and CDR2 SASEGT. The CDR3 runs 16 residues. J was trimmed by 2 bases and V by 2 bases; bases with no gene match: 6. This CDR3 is CASSETPGGGNQPQHF. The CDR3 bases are TGTGCCAGCAGTGAAACCCCAGGGGGAGGCAATCAGCCCCAGCATTTT.

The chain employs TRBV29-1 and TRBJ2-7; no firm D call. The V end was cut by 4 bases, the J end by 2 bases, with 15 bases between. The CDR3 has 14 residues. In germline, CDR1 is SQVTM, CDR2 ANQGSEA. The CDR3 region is CSVVPAGTPYEQYF. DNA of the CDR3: TGCAGCGTTGTCCCCGCAGGAACTCCCTACGAGCAGTACTTC.

In nucleotides, the CDR3 is TGTGCCAGCAGTTTCCCACCCAAGGGTGTGGAGACCCAGTACTTC. Amino acids: CASSFPPKGVETQYF. The chain carries TRBV28 and TRBJ2-5; unclear D gene. With 3 bases removed from V and 5 bases from J, the gap between germline ends came to 16 bases. From germline, CDR1 is MDHEN and CDR2 SYDVKM. This CDR3 is 15 amino acids long.

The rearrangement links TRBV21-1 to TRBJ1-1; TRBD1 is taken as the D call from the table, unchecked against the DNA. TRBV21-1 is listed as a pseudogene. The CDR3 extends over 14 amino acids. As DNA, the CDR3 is TGTGCCAGCACCTACCTGACAGTGAACACTGAAGCTTTCTTT. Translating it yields CASTYLTVNTEAFF.

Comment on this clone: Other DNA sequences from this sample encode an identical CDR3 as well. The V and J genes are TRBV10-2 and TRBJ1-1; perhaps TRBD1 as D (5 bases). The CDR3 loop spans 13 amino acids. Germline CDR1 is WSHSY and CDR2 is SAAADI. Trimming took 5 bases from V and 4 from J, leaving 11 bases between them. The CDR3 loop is CASSRDPGTEAFF. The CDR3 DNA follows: TGCGCCAGCAGTCGGGACCCGGGCACTGAAGCTTTCTTT.

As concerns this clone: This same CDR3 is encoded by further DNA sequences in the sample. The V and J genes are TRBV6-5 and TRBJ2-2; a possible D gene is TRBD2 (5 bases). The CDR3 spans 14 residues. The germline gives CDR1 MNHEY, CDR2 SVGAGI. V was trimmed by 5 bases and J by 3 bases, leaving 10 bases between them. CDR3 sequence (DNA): TGTGCCAGCAGTCGGGGATCATACACCGGGGAGCTGTTTTTT. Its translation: CASSRGSYTGELFF.

The CDR3 bases are TGTGCCAGCAGCAGGCCCTTCCTCACTTGGGGAGATAACACCGGGGAGCTGTTTTTT. Protein sequence: CASSRPFLTWGDNTGELFF. The chain joins TRBV5-6 to TRBJ2-2, with D possibly matching TRBD2 (5 bases). This CDR3 comprises 19 residues. Germline CDR1 and CDR2: SGHDT and YYEEEE. Trimming removed 4 bases from V and 2 bases from J, with 24 bases in between.

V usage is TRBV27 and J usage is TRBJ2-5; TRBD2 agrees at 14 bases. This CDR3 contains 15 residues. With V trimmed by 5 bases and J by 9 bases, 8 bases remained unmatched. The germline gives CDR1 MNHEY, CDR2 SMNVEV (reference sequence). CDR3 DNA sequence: TGTGCCAGCAGTCCGGGACTAGCGGGAGTGAGGTCCCAGTACTTC. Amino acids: CASSPGLAGVRSQYF.

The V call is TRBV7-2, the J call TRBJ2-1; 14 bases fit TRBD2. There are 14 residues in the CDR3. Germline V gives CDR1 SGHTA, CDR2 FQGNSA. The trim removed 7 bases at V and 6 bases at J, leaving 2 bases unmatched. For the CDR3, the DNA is TGTGCCAGCACGGGACTAGCGGGGGCCAATGAGCAGTTCTTC. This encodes CASTGLAGANEQFF.

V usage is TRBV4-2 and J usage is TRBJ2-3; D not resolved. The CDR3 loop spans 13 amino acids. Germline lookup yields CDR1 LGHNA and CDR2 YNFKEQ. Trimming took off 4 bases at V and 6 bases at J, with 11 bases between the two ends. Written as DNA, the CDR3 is TGTGCCAGCAGCCCTCCTAAAGGCGATACGCAGTATTTT. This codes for CASSPPKGDTQYF.

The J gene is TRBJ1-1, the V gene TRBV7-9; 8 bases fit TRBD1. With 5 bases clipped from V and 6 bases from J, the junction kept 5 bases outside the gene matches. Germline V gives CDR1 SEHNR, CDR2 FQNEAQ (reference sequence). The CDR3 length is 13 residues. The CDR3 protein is CASSQTGGAEAFF. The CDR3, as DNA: TGTGCCAGCAGCCAAACAGGGGGGGCTGAAGCTTTCTTT.